The next 30 T cell receptor beta chains were all read from a single sample in a study of cytomegalovirus exposure and HLA in healthy donors. Vbeta (60) and Jbeta (13) primers were used in the PCR. Here immunoSEQ multiplex PCR was the method, and the copy in TCRdb shows in-frame clones only, minus some. This sample yields tens of thousands of clones, of which 82% are seen a single time; about 4% belongs to the top ten. The specimen was PBMCs. The receptors were gathered from a man aged 50-60 years in good health and CMV-seronegative.

This chain's CDR3 is CASSPRTGRGGANVLTF. The CDR3, as DNA: TGTGCCAGTAGCCCCCGGACAGGCCGGGGAGGGGCCAACGTCCTGACTTTC. This chain links TRBV19 with TRBJ2-6; TRBD1 agrees at 7 bases. V was clipped by 6 bases and J by 4 bases; unmatched bases: 12. Germline-derived CDR1 and CDR2 are LNHDA and SQIVND (reference sequence). The CDR3 is made up of 17 amino acids.

The chain combines TRBV11-3 with TRBJ1-1; tentatively, D is TRBD1 (5 bases). The germline V gene has CDR1 SGHNT and CDR2 YENEEA. The CDR3 length is 14 residues. Trimming took off 4 bases at V and 3 bases at J, with 12 bases between the two ends. The DNA for the CDR3 is TGTGCCAGCAGCTCAAGGGGCGGTTACACTGAAGCTTTCTTT. Encoded protein: CASSSRGGYTEAFF.

In this sample, this clone turned up a few times. V usage is TRBV6-5 and J usage is TRBJ1-4, with D tentatively TRBD1 (5 bases). Trimming left V 5 bases short and J 6 bases short, with 10 bases between. Germline CDR1 reads MNHEY; CDR2 reads SVGAGI. The CDR3 extends over 13 amino acids. The CDR3 sequence is CASSPGGDEKLFF. The CDR3 DNA reads TGTGCCAGCAGTCCGGGGGGTGATGAAAAACTGTTTTTT.

This chain links TRBV6-5 with TRBJ1-1, with a possible D match to TRBD1 (5 bases). There are 13 residues in the CDR3. Trimming removed 6 bases from V and 1 base from J, with 9 bases in between. Germline values: CDR1 MNHEY, CDR2 SVGAGI. CDR3 nucleotide sequence: TGTGCCAGCAGATCAACAGGGAACACTGAAGCTTTCTTT. Translating gives CASRSTGNTEAFF.

The chain combines TRBV2 with TRBJ2-1; no reliable D call. Trimming removed 5 bases from V and 4 bases from J, with 9 bases in between. The CDR3 consists of 13 residues. Germline V gene lookup returns CDR1 SNHLY and CDR2 FYNNEI. The CDR3: CASSSLVYNEQFF. The DNA for the CDR3 is TGTGCCAGCAGTTCCCTAGTATACAATGAGCAGTTCTTC.

The V call is TRBV5-6, the J call TRBJ1-5; TRBD1 is a possible D gene (5 bases). The CDR3 runs 13 residues. Trimming shortened V by 2 bases and J by 4 bases, and 7 bases separated the two germline ends. The germline V gene encodes CDR1 SGHDT and CDR2 YYEEEE. The CDR3 DNA sequence: TGTGCCAGCAGCTTTTCAGGGAATCAGCCCCAGCATTTT. This translates into CASSFSGNQPQHF.

The V gene is TRBV7-8, the J gene TRBJ1-5, with unresolved D. V lost 2 bases to trimming and J lost 1 base, with 9 bases between them. Per germline, CDR1 SGHVS and CDR2 FQNEAQ. The CDR3 length is 15 residues. CDR3 loop: CASSLQTLSNQPQHF. The CDR3 DNA follows: TGTGCCAGCAGCTTACAAACTCTGAGCAATCAGCCCCAGCATTTT.

The chain couples TRBV7-9 to TRBJ1-3; TRBD1 is a possible D gene (5 bases). Germline V gene data show CDR1 as SEHNR and CDR2 as FQNEAQ (reference sequence). This CDR3 comprises 13 residues. V gave up 3 bases and J gave up 9 bases, with 12 bases separating them. The CDR3 reads CASSLGGRGTIYF. The CDR3 DNA follows: TGTGCCAGCAGCTTGGGGGGTCGAGGCACCATATATTTT.

The chain carries TRBV7-9 and TRBJ1-1; D is unresolved. The CDR3 covers 16 residues. Germline CDR1 reads SEHNR; CDR2 reads FQNEAQ (reference sequence). Deletions cut 3 bases from V and 4 bases from J, with 18 bases between. This CDR3 is CASSFPQGIRGTEAFF. The CDR3 coding sequence is TGTGCCAGCAGCTTCCCCCAAGGTATTCGGGGCACTGAAGCTTTCTTT.

The V call is TRBV11-2, the J call TRBJ2-7, with D possibly being TRBD2 (6 bases). Per germline, CDR1 SGHAT and CDR2 FQNNGV. The CDR3 totals 14 residues. V gave up 0 bases and J gave up 2 bases, with 8 bases separating them. The CDR3 loop reads CASSLEPGAYEQYF. DNA of the CDR3: TGTGCCAGCAGCTTAGAGCCGGGGGCCTACGAGCAGTACTTC. Combining the CDR3 with reference TRBV11-2 and TRBJ2-7 gives the whole variable domain EAGVAQSPRYKIIEKRQSVAFWCNPISGHATLYWYQQILGQGPKLLIQFQNNGVVDDSQLPKDRFSAERLKGVDSTLKIQPAKLEDSAVYLCASSLEPGAYEQYFGPGTRLTVT.

The chain has TRBV19 and TRBJ2-1, with 11 bases aligning to TRBD1. V lost 6 bases and J lost 4; bases outside the gene matches: 5. CDR3 length: 15 amino acids. Per the germline V gene, CDR1 is LNHDA and CDR2 is SQIVND (reference sequence). CDR3 bases: TGTGCCAGTAGCAACCGGGACAGGGGGTACAATGAGCAGTTCTTC. Translated: CASSNRDRGYNEQFF. Full variable domain (outside the CDR3, taken from reference TRBV19 and TRBJ2-1): DGGITQSPKYLFRKEGQNVTLSCEQNLNHDAMYWYRQDPGQGLRLIYYSQIVNDFQKGDIAEGYSVSREKKESFPLTVTSAQKNPTAFYLCASSNRDRGYNEQFFGPGTRLTVL.

The chain joins TRBV27 to TRBJ1-2, with TRBD1 matching 7 bases. The length of the CDR3 is 17 residues. The germline CDR1 and CDR2 sequences are MNHEY and SMNVEV (reference sequence). Unmatched junction bases numbered 12, after V lost 2 bases and J lost 3 bases. The CDR3, as DNA: TGTGCCAGCAGTTTAGGGTCGGGACAGCTGAACGACTATGGCTACACCTTC. Protein: CASSLGSGQLNDYGYTF.

This clone occurred once. V and J are TRBV19 and TRBJ1-6; D gene uncertain. The germline CDR1 and CDR2 sequences are LNHDA and SQIVND (reference sequence). Trimming took off 4 bases at V and 13 bases at J, with 14 bases between the two ends. The CDR3 spans 13 residues. Written as DNA, the CDR3 is TGTGCCAGTAGTACAGCAGGTCGCGACCCCCTCCACTTT. Translation gives CASSTAGRDPLHF.

For this clone: The junction does not match germline at one end; this may be a read error. The rearrangement joins TRBV7-3 to TRBJ2-5, with D tentatively TRBD1 (5 bases). The CDR3 is 14 residues long. Germline CDR1 and CDR2: SGHTA and FQGTGA. The DNA for the CDR3 is TGTGCCAGCAGCCTAACGGGCAGGGAAGAGACCCAGTACTTC. Residues: CASSLTGREETQYF.

The rearrangement uses TRBV6-1 and TRBJ1-2, with 7 bases lining up with TRBD1. The CDR3 runs to 14 residues. Germline CDR1 is MNHNS and CDR2 is SASEGT. J gave up 8 bases and V 1 base, and 7 bases lay outside the gene matches. In DNA form, the CDR3 reads TGTGCCAGCAGTGAAGGGCGACAGGGCTGGGGCTACACCTTC. This encodes CASSEGRQGWGYTF.

The rearrangement joins TRBV27 to TRBJ1-2; 7 bases fit TRBD1. V lost 5 bases, J lost 7 bases, and 16 bases stayed unmatched. CDR1 is MNHEY and CDR2 is SMNVEV in the germline V gene (reference sequence). The CDR3 runs 16 residues. The CDR3 is CASSPAGTALTIGYTF. CDR3 coding DNA: TGTGCCAGCAGTCCGGCCGGGACAGCCCTTACAATTGGCTACACCTTC.

The V and J genes are TRBV5-1 and TRBJ1-2; TRBD1 is a possible D gene (5 bases). CDR3 length: 15 amino acids. Germline CDR1 SGHRS, CDR2 YFSETQ. Trimming removed 4 bases at V and 3 bases at J, with 16 bases between. The CDR3 coding sequence is TGCGCCAGCAGCACGGACCCCTGGGGGGACTATGGCTACACCTTC. Its translation is CASSTDPWGDYGYTF.

The V gene is TRBV28, the J gene TRBJ2-5; possible D gene TRBD2, 6 bases. Germline V CDR1 and CDR2: MDHEN, SYDVKM. CDR3 size: 13 residues. V lost 7 bases and J 5 bases, leaving 14 bases between the germline ends. The CDR3 nucleotides are TGTGCCAGCATCTCCGGGGGTTCGGAGACCCAGTACTTC. Protein: CASISGGSETQYF. Full variable domain (missing parts from reference TRBV28 and TRBJ2-5): DVKVTQSSRYLVKRTGEKVFLECVQDMDHENMFWYRQDPGLGLRLIYFSYDVKMKEKGDIPEGYSVSREKKERFSLILESASTNQTSMYLCASISGGSETQYFGPGTRLLVL.

This clone was seen a few times. The chain uses TRBV6-5 and TRBJ2-7; 10 bases fit TRBD2. This CDR3 is built from 16 residues. Germline CDR1 MNHEY, CDR2 SVGAGI. V shed 0 bases, J shed 4 bases, and the junction held 6 bases outside the gene matches. The CDR3 reads CASSYSLLAGDYEQYF. In DNA form, the CDR3 reads TGTGCCAGCAGTTACTCTCTTCTAGCGGGGGATTACGAGCAGTACTTC.

V usage is TRBV19 and J usage is TRBJ2-1, with TRBD2 matching 12 bases. The CDR3 has 15 amino acids. Unmatched junction bases numbered 5, after V lost 5 bases and J lost 6 bases. Germline-derived CDR1 and CDR2 are LNHDA and SQIVND (reference sequence). The CDR3 nucleotides read TGTGCCAGTAGTGTAGGGACTAGCGGGCTCAATGAGCAGTTCTTC. Its protein product is CASSVGTSGLNEQFF.

This chain joins TRBV9 and TRBJ1-3; D gene ambiguous. Trimming cost V 3 bases and J 0 bases, with 10 bases left between them. The CDR3 totals 15 residues. Germline values: CDR1 SGDLS, CDR2 YYNGEE. The CDR3 sequence is CASSARGSSGNTIYF. In DNA, the CDR3 is TGTGCCAGCAGCGCCCGAGGCAGCTCTGGAAACACCATATATTTT.

V and J are TRBV9 and TRBJ2-1, with a tentative D call TRBD2 (6 bases). The CDR3 runs to 13 residues. The germline V gene encodes CDR1 SGDLS and CDR2 YYNGEE. V lost 2 bases to trimming and J lost 6 bases, with 9 bases between them. The CDR3, as DNA: TGTGCCAGCAGCGTTACGGGAGTCAATGAGCAGTTCTTC. As protein: CASSVTGVNEQFF. Supplemented by reference TRBV9 and TRBJ2-1, the full variable domain reads DSGVTQTPKHLITATGQRVTLRCSPRSGDLSVYWYQQSLDQGLQFLIQYYNGEERAKGNILERFSAQQFPDLHSELNLSSLELGDSALYFCASSVTGVNEQFFGPGTRLTVL.

The chain combines TRBV2 with TRBJ2-1, with 10 bases matching TRBD2. The CDR3 is 17 amino acids. The V gene end was trimmed by 6 bases and the J gene end by 5 bases; junction bases not matched to a gene: 13. Germline CDR1 SNHLY, CDR2 FYNNEI. The CDR3 is CASSAWTSGDYNNEQFF. For the CDR3, the DNA is TGTGCCAGCAGCGCCTGGACTAGCGGAGATTATAACAATGAGCAGTTCTTC.

This clone has just a few counts. The chain has TRBV5-1 and TRBJ1-3; TRBD1 might be the D (6 bases). This CDR3 region has 15 residues. V was clipped by 5 bases and J by 2 bases, with 14 bases between them. The V gene's germline CDR1 is SGHRS and CDR2 YFSETQ. The CDR3 DNA follows: TGCGCCAGCAGACCGGGACAAAGGACTGGAAACACCATATATTTT. It yields the protein CASRPGQRTGNTIYF. The variable domain in full, with the rest retrieved from reference TRBV5-1 and TRBJ1-3, is KAGVTQTPRYLIKTRGQQVTLSCSPISGHRSVSWYQQTPGQGLQFLFEYFSETQRNKGNFPGRFSGRQFSNSRSEMNVSTLELGDSALYLCASRPGQRTGNTIYFGEGSWLTVV.

This clone was seen only a few times. The chain uses TRBV4-2 and TRBJ1-3; the D is unclear. The ends were cut back, 2 bases at V and 0 bases at J, with 11 bases in the middle. Germline CDR1 LGHNA, CDR2 YNFKEQ. This CDR3 spans 16 amino acids. The CDR3 DNA is TGTGCCAGCAGCCAACCCAACCCTAACTCTGGAAACACCATATATTTT. Protein product: CASSQPNPNSGNTIYF.

The V and J genes are TRBV7-3 and TRBJ2-7; D possibly corresponds to TRBD2 (6 bases). CDR1 and CDR2 from the germline V gene are SGHTA and FQGTGA. The CDR3 consists of 13 residues. V dropped 2 bases and J dropped 6 bases, with 11 bases sitting between them. In nucleotides, the CDR3 is TGTGCCAGCAGCTTAGAGTTCGGGGGCGAGCAGTACTTC. This codes for CASSLEFGGEQYF.

This clone came up a few times. The V gene is TRBV28, the J gene TRBJ2-7, with 11 bases lining up with TRBD1. Germline V lookup: CDR1 MDHEN, CDR2 SYDVKM. The CDR3 covers 14 residues. With V trimmed by 3 bases and J by 3 bases, 1 base remained unmatched. CDR3 sequence reads: CASSFGTGGYEQYF. The CDR3 DNA sequence: TGTGCCAGCAGTTTCGGGACAGGGGGCTACGAGCAGTACTTC.

V usage is TRBV29-1 and J usage is TRBJ2-5, with unresolved D. Germline V gives CDR1 SQVTM, CDR2 ANQGSEA. V was pared by 7 bases and J by 10 bases, with 13 bases between. This CDR3 is 10 amino acids long. CDR3 protein: CSALEWSQYF. The CDR3 DNA reads TGCAGCGCCCTAGAATGGAGCCAGTACTTC. Full variable domain (missing parts from reference TRBV29-1 and TRBJ2-5): SAVISQKPSRDICQRGTSLTIQCQVDSQVTMMFWYRQQPGQSLTLIATANQGSEATYESGFVIDKFPISRPNLTFSTLTVSNMSPEDSSIYLCSALEWSQYFGPGTRLLVL.

This clone was seen more than once but under ten times. The chain couples TRBV10-3 to TRBJ1-4, with D possibly being TRBD1 (5 bases). Germline CDR1 ENHRY, CDR2 SYGVKD. The CDR3 has 13 residues. V lost 10 bases and J lost 8, with 17 bases in between. CDR3 in DNA: TGTGCCACCAGCGGGGGGGTCCGGGAAAAACTGTTTTTT. Translation: CATSGGVREKLFF.

The V gene is TRBV19, the J gene TRBJ2-7, with D perhaps TRBD2 (6 bases). V was cut by 5 bases and J by 7 bases, with 15 bases left in between. Per the germline V gene, CDR1 is LNHDA and CDR2 is SQIVND (reference sequence). The CDR3 runs 13 residues. CDR3 in amino acids: CASSPAAGREQYF. The CDR3 nucleotides are TGTGCCAGTAGTCCGGCGGCGGGGCGTGAGCAGTACTTC.